Listed below are T cell receptor beta chains from one sample, sequenced in a study of glioma-infiltrating T cells after dendritic cell vaccination. Assay: immunoSEQ multiplex PCR; the TCRdb copy retains only in-frame clones and omits some. In the table there are 71,000 or so clones, under 90% of which are singletons. Material: blood, obtained before dendritic cell vaccination. The receptors were gathered from a human donor with glioblastoma. Both conserved end residues are part of each CDR3. Each record gives: CDR3 DNA, CDR3 protein, V gene, clone size, D gene, J gene. A D gene is named only where the DNA matches it firmly. A row's size may be missing; if present it is once, few, many or a size class.

DNA: TGTGCCAGCAGAAGGGGTGCGAGCAATCAGCCCCAGCATTTT
CDR3: CASRRGASNQPQHF
V: TRBV6-1
size: -
D: -
J: TRBJ1-5

DNA: TGTGCCAGCAGCGCCACAGCTACCGGGGAGCTGTTTTTT
CDR3: CASSATATGELFF
V: TRBV7-9
size: -
D: -
J: TRBJ2-2

DNA: TGTGCCAGCAGTCGAAGCACCTTCGGGGACACCATATATTTT
CDR3: CASSRSTFGDTIYF
V: TRBV2
size: -
D: -
J: TRBJ1-3

DNA: TGTGCCAGCAGCCGTTCAGCGGGCTCCTACAATGAGCAGTTCTTC
CDR3: CASSRSAGSYNEQFF
V: TRBV2
size: -
D: -
J: TRBJ2-1

DNA: TGTGCCAGCAGTTACTCAACAGGGCGGTACGAGCAGTACTTC
CDR3: CASSYSTGRYEQYF
V: TRBV6-6
size: -
D: -
J: TRBJ2-7

DNA: TGTGCCAGCTCACTGGGGGCAGGAGAGGCCTACGAGCAGTACTTC
CDR3: CASSLGAGEAYEQYF
V: TRBV18
size: once
D: -
J: TRBJ2-7

DNA: TGTGCCAGCAGTGGGGAGGGGGGCAGGGAGGCGAAGACCCAGTACTTC
CDR3: CASSGEGGREAKTQYF
V: TRBV27
size: -
D: -
J: TRBJ2-5

DNA: TGTGCCAGCAGTGTCGGAGTAGGGGAAAATCAGCCCCAGCATTTT
CDR3: CASSVGVGENQPQHF
V: TRBV6-1
size: -
D: -
J: TRBJ1-5

DNA: TGTGCCAGCAGCTCCGACAGGGGCGAGCAGTACTTC
CDR3: CASSSDRGEQYF
V: TRBV13
size: -
D: TRBD1
J: TRBJ2-7

DNA: TGTGCCAGCAGTGAGGTTGGGACTCTCACTGAAGCTTTCTTT
CDR3: CASSEVGTLTEAFF
V: TRBV25-1
size: -
D: -
J: TRBJ1-1

DNA: TGTGCCACCAGCAGAGATCTCGCAGGGCCGAGCACTGAAGCTTTCTTT
CDR3: CATSRDLAGPSTEAFF
V: TRBV15
size: -
D: -
J: TRBJ1-1

DNA: TGTGCCAGCAGCGCGTCGGGGGGGGTAGAATATGGCTACACCTTC
CDR3: CASSASGGVEYGYTF
V: TRBV9
size: -
D: -
J: TRBJ1-2

DNA: TGCAGCGTTGAACAGGAAGCCACTGAAGCTTTCTTT
CDR3: CSVEQEATEAFF
V: TRBV29-1
size: -
D: -
J: TRBJ1-1

DNA: TGTGCCTGGAAAAGAGCACTGAACACCGGGGAGCTGTTTTTT
CDR3: CAWKRALNTGELFF
V: TRBV30
size: -
D: -
J: TRBJ2-2

DNA: TGTGCCAGCAGCTTTGGCCTTCAAGAGACCCAGTACTTC
CDR3: CASSFGLQETQYF
V: TRBV5-4
size: -
D: -
J: TRBJ2-5

DNA: TGTGCCAGCAGCTCAATTCAGGGGGCAAGGGCCGAGCAGTACTTC
CDR3: CASSSIQGARAEQYF
V: TRBV7-2
size: -
D: TRBD1
J: TRBJ2-7

DNA: TGCGCCAGCAGCCAAGACAACTCTGGGGCCAACGTCCTGACTTTC
CDR3: CASSQDNSGANVLTF
V: TRBV4-3
size: -
D: -
J: TRBJ2-6

DNA: TGTGCCACCAGCAACCCCACAAGGGACAGAGATTATGGCTACACCTTC
CDR3: CATSNPTRDRDYGYTF
V: TRBV15
size: -
D: TRBD1
J: TRBJ1-2

DNA: TGTGCCAGCAGTTTGGGACAGCCCTATGAGCTGTTTTTT
CDR3: CASSLGQPYELFF
V: TRBV27
size: many
D: TRBD1
J: TRBJ1-4

DNA: TGTGCCAGCAGCTTAGTAGAAAACACTGAAGCTTTCTTT
CDR3: CASSLVENTEAFF
V: TRBV7-6
size: once
D: -
J: TRBJ1-1

DNA: TGTGCCAGCAGTTTATCCGGTGAGCAGTTCTTC
CDR3: CASSLSGEQFF
V: TRBV27
size: -
D: -
J: TRBJ2-1

DNA: TGTGCCAGCAGTTACCAGGGACAGGGGAATCAGCCCCAGCATTTT
CDR3: CASSYQGQGNQPQHF
V: TRBV6-6
size: -
D: TRBD1
J: TRBJ1-5

DNA: TGTGCCAGTAGTATAGAGCCGGGGGCCTACGAGCAGTACTTC
CDR3: CASSIEPGAYEQYF
V: TRBV19
size: -
D: -
J: TRBJ2-7

DNA: TGTGCCAGCAGTTACTCGCGAGGGGGCACCGGGGAGCTGTTTTTT
CDR3: CASSYSRGGTGELFF
V: TRBV6-5
size: -
D: -
J: TRBJ2-2

DNA: TGTGCCAGTAGTAACGCTTACAGGGACACCGGGGAGCTGTTTTTT
CDR3: CASSNAYRDTGELFF
V: TRBV19
size: -
D: -
J: TRBJ2-2

DNA: TGTGCCAGTAGTTTCAGACAGGGGGTTTACAATGAGCAGTTCTTC
CDR3: CASSFRQGVYNEQFF
V: TRBV19
size: once
D: TRBD1
J: TRBJ2-1

DNA: TGTGCCAGCAGCTTACCACCCGGACAGGGCGGGGGCTACACCTTC
CDR3: CASSLPPGQGGGYTF
V: TRBV7-2
size: -
D: TRBD1
J: TRBJ1-2

DNA: TGTGCCAGTAGTATAGGACTGGAGGAAAAACTGTTTTTT
CDR3: CASSIGLEEKLFF
V: TRBV19
size: -
D: -
J: TRBJ1-4

DNA: TGTGCCAGCAGCCCCCCCCCGAGTGTCGACTCTGGAAACACCATATATTTT
CDR3: CASSPPPSVDSGNTIYF
V: TRBV4-2
size: -
D: -
J: TRBJ1-3

DNA: TGTGCCAGCAGCGCGAACCTGAACACTGAAGCTTTCTTT
CDR3: CASSANLNTEAFF
V: TRBV7-3
size: -
D: -
J: TRBJ1-1

DNA: TGTGCCAGCAGTGCCACACAGGGGGATGGCTACACCTTC
CDR3: CASSATQGDGYTF
V: TRBV6-6
size: -
D: TRBD1
J: TRBJ1-2

DNA: TGTGCCAGCAGTGAAAGCGGAAACAGGGAGTACGAGCAGTACTTC
CDR3: CASSESGNREYEQYF
V: TRBV2
size: many
D: -
J: TRBJ2-7

DNA: TGCGCCAGCAGCCAACTCCATCTACAGGGGGCAAACACTGAAGCTTTCTTT
CDR3: CASSQLHLQGANTEAFF
V: TRBV4-1
size: -
D: TRBD1
J: TRBJ1-1

DNA: TGTGCCAGTACTTTCAAAGAGGGTTACAATCAGCCCCAGCATTTT
CDR3: CASTFKEGYNQPQHF
V: TRBV19
size: -
D: -
J: TRBJ1-5

DNA: TGCGCCAGCAGCTTGGCGGCGGGGGAGTACGAGCAGTACTTC
CDR3: CASSLAAGEYEQYF
V: TRBV5-1
size: -
D: TRBD2
J: TRBJ2-7

DNA: TGCGCCAGCAGCTTGGTGGTAGCGGGGGCCTACGAGCAGTACTTC
CDR3: CASSLVVAGAYEQYF
V: TRBV5-1
size: -
D: TRBD2
J: TRBJ2-7

DNA: TGTGCCAGCAGGGATACTGGCGGGACAGGGTATGCTGGGGCCAACGTCCTGACTTTC
CDR3: CASRDTGGTGYAGANVLTF
V: TRBV7-9
size: -
D: TRBD1
J: TRBJ2-6

DNA: TGCAGTGCGTCATCCTACAATGAGCAGTTCTTC
CDR3: CSASSYNEQFF
V: TRBV20-1
size: once
D: -
J: TRBJ2-1

DNA: TGCGCCAGCAGCTTTAGCGGGGGGGGTTCAGATACGCAGTATTTT
CDR3: CASSFSGGGSDTQYF
V: TRBV5-1
size: -
D: TRBD2
J: TRBJ2-3

DNA: TGTGCCAGCAGCTTAGCCCTAGCGTGGGACGAGCAGTACTTC
CDR3: CASSLALAWDEQYF
V: TRBV11-2
size: -
D: -
J: TRBJ2-7

DNA: TGTGCCAGTAGTATAGTTGGCGGAGGCCCCTATGATGAGCAGTTCTTC
CDR3: CASSIVGGGPYDEQFF
V: TRBV19
size: few
D: -
J: TRBJ2-1

DNA: TGTGCCAGCAGTAGGAGACTATCCGGAGGAACTGAAGCTTTCTTT
CDR3: CASSRRLSGGTEAFF
V: TRBV28
size: -
D: -
J: TRBJ1-1

DNA: TGTGCCAGCAGCCCCCAGGGACAGGGGCGGAACTATGGCTACACCTTC
CDR3: CASSPQGQGRNYGYTF
V: TRBV7-2
size: -
D: TRBD1
J: TRBJ1-2

DNA: TGTGCCAGCAGCTGGGACAGGGTCTCCTACGAGCAGTACTTC
CDR3: CASSWDRVSYEQYF
V: TRBV7-8
size: -
D: TRBD1
J: TRBJ2-7

DNA: TGTGCCAGCAGCCGGGGACAGGGGGGCTATGGCTACACCTTC
CDR3: CASSRGQGGYGYTF
V: TRBV6-5
size: -
D: TRBD1
J: TRBJ1-2

DNA: TGTGCCAGTAGTATCAGCGCCTCTGGGGCCAACGTCCTGACTTTC
CDR3: CASSISASGANVLTF
V: TRBV19
size: -
D: -
J: TRBJ2-6

DNA: TGTGCCAGCAGCTACGCTAGCGGGGGTTCCTACGAGCAGTACTTC
CDR3: CASSYASGGSYEQYF
V: TRBV7-2
size: -
D: TRBD2
J: TRBJ2-7

DNA: TGTGCCAGCAGCCTAATGAGCTACGAGCAGTACTTC
CDR3: CASSLMSYEQYF
V: TRBV11-2
size: once
D: -
J: TRBJ2-7

DNA: TGTGCTAGTGCCCGGACTAGCGGGGGGGCGGGGGCAGATACGCAGTATTTT
CDR3: CASARTSGGAGADTQYF
V: TRBV12-5
size: -
D: TRBD2
J: TRBJ2-3

DNA: TGTGCCAGCAGCGTCAGCTCCTATAATTCACCCCTCCACTTT
CDR3: CASSVSSYNSPLHF
V: TRBV7-8
size: -
D: -
J: TRBJ1-6

DNA: TGTGCCAGCAGCTCGAGGACAGGGCGAAGTACTGAAGCTTTCTTT
CDR3: CASSSRTGRSTEAFF
V: TRBV7-2
size: -
D: TRBD1
J: TRBJ1-1

DNA: TGCGCCAGCAGCTTGACACTTAGCAGAGCCAAAAACATTCAGTACTTC
CDR3: CASSLTLSRAKNIQYF
V: TRBV5-1
size: -
D: -
J: TRBJ2-4

DNA: TGTGCCAGCAGCCAGCAAAAAGGGGGCGGCTACACCTTC
CDR3: CASSQQKGGGYTF
V: TRBV4-2
size: -
D: TRBD1
J: TRBJ1-2